This section outlines one TCR beta chain sequence together with its context. The record originates from a study of blood T cell repertoires in COVID-19. Study-wide context: There were acute and convalescent COVID-19 samples, and they came from the United States, Italy and Spain. Sources were T cells, B-cell-depleted T cells, or PBMCs; the material itself was cDNA or gDNA.

The authors' processing: The authors estimated nucleated cell counts from reference gene primer amplification. Profiled with immunoSEQ multiplex PCR; TCRdb holds only in-frame clones, not every one. V and J calls plus clone size are reproduced from that table; the DNA served to infer D and trimming. The data contain approximately 210,000 clones, approximately 84% of them singletons. This CDR3 is 14 amino acids long. V shed 4 bases, J shed 8 bases, and the junction held 6 bases outside the gene matches. Germline-derived CDR1 and CDR2 are SGHRS and YFSETQ. V and J are TRBV5-1 and TRBJ1-4; 9 bases match TRBD1. The TCR was taken from a woman aged 70-85 years with active or convalescent COVID-19. What was sequenced was peripheral blood. CDR3: CASSLGQGWEKLFF. The CDR3 region has the DNA TGCGCCAGCAGCCTGGGACAGGGATGGGAAAAACTGTTTTTT.